These 5 T cell receptor beta chains were all obtained from the same sample, sequenced in a study of cytomegalovirus exposure and HLA in healthy donors. With 60 Vbeta and 13 Jbeta primers, the PCR was carried out. Produced via immunoSEQ multiplex PCR; TCRdb's table is partial and in-frame only. Here the sample spans about 130,000 clones, roughly 80% being singletons. Sequencing used PBMCs. These receptors were collected from a boy aged 10-17 years in good health and CMV-seronegative.

The chain is built from TRBV30 and TRBJ2-3; 7 bases map to TRBD2. Germline V gene data show CDR1 as GTSNPN and CDR2 as SVGIG (reference sequence). V gave up 2 bases and J gave up 6 bases; unmatched junction bases: 17. The CDR3 totals 17 residues. CDR3 DNA: TGTGCCTGGAGTCCGGGGGTGATAGCGGGTGGGCAGGATACGCAGTATTTT. As protein: CAWSPGVIAGGQDTQYF. The variable domain in full, completed from reference TRBV30 and TRBJ2-3, reads SQTIHQWPATLVQPVGSPLSLECTVEGTSNPNLYWYRQAAGRGLQLLFYSVGIGQISSEVPQNLSASRPQDRQFILSSKKLLLSDSGFYLCAWSPGVIAGGQDTQYFGPGTRLTVL.

This clone has a handful of counts. This chain links TRBV10-3 with TRBJ2-2, with 10 nucleotides matching TRBD1. Trimming cost V 7 bases and J 6 bases; bases outside gene matches: 8. The CDR3 consists of 15 residues. The germline gives CDR1 ENHRY, CDR2 SYGVKD. The CDR3 sequence: CAINPGQGIAGELFF. The CDR3 DNA sequence: TGTGCCATCAATCCGGGACAGGGGATCGCCGGGGAGCTGTTTTTT.

The chain has TRBV6-1 and TRBJ2-1; no clear D gene. The CDR3 sequence is 14 residues long. The V gene's germline CDR1 is MNHNS and CDR2 SASEGT. Trimming left V 4 bases short and J 2 bases short, with 9 bases between. The CDR3 nucleotides read TGTGCCAGCAGTGTGGTAGCTGCCTACAATGAGCAGTTCTTC. This sequence encodes CASSVVAAYNEQFF.

The chain's CDR3 is CASGGAGGVYSPLHF. The DNA for the CDR3 is TGTGCCAGTGGGGGGGCCGGGGGGGTCTATTCACCCCTCCACTTT. The rearrangement uses TRBV19 and TRBJ1-6; TRBD1 might be the D (6 bases). The germline V and J ends were trimmed by 8 bases and 8 bases, with 19 bases remaining between them. Germline CDR1 reads LNHDA; CDR2 reads SQIVND (reference sequence). This CDR3 region has 15 residues.

The sample holds one count of this clone. CDR3 region: CASSWTGDYNEQFF. CDR3 nucleotide sequence: TGCGCCAGCAGCTGGACAGGAGACTACAATGAGCAGTTCTTC. V and J are TRBV5-1 and TRBJ2-1; 7 bases align to TRBD1. V was clipped by 3 bases and J by 3 bases; unmatched bases: 3. CDR3 length: 14 residues. Germline CDR1 SGHRS, CDR2 YFSETQ. The full variable domain, in which reference TRBV5-1 and TRBJ2-1 provide the parts outside the CDR3, is KAGVTQTPRYLIKTRGQQVTLSCSPISGHRSVSWYQQTPGQGLQFLFEYFSETQRNKGNFPGRFSGRQFSNSRSEMNVSTLELGDSALYLCASSWTGDYNEQFFGPGTRLTVL.